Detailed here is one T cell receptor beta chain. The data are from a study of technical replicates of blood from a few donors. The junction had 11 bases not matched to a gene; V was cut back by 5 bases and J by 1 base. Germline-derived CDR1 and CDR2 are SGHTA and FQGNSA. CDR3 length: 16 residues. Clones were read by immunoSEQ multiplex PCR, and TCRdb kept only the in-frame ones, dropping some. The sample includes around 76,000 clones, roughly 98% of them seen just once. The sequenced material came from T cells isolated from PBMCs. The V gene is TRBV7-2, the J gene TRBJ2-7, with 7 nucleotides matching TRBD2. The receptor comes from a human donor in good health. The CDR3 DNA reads TGTGCCAGCAGCCCCCTTAGCGGGTACTCTTCCTACGAGCAGTACTTC. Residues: CASSPLSGYSSYEQYF.